Sequencing of this TCR beta chain was carried out in a study of blood T cell repertoires in COVID-19. Germline trimming cut 0 bases from V and 3 bases from J; bases unmatched to any gene: 2. CDR1 is WNHNN, CDR2 SYGVQD, per germline (reference sequence). CDR3 length equals 16 residues. Patients at the Seattle site were enrolled during active infection and followed longitudinally. Only in-frame clones appear in the TCRdb table, and some are missing; sequencing was by immunoSEQ multiplex PCR. The sample carries fewer than 70,000 clones, 80% to 85% recorded once. Sample: peripheral blood. The clonotype originates from a man aged 30-40 years with COVID-19, enrolled during active disease. The gene calls are TRBV10-1 and TRBJ2-3, with 11 nucleotides matching TRBD2. Here the CDR3 reads CASSESASGRTDTQYF. The CDR3 DNA reads TGCGCCAGCAGTGAGTCTGCTAGCGGGAGGACAGATACGCAGTATTTT.